This TCR beta chain was found in a study of lymphopenia after photon versus proton radiotherapy (dated by TCRdb to the late 2010s). As for the study more broadly: Photon and proton radiation therapy were compared by the study for their immunological effects in patients with gastrointestinal tumors who developed high-grade lymphopenia. A cohort of 20 patients with gastrointestinal tumors who received either photon or proton therapy and subsequently developed lymphopenia was included. The goal of the study was to characterize the differences between the two radiation modalities in how they affect the immune system.

This clone occurred a few times. Its antigen is not yet known. Base-call qualities are not available, and no considerably larger clone is one nucleotide away. The library was generated by the immunoSEQ multiplex PCR assay. T cell repertoires were profiled by deep sequencing of rearranged TCR beta loci, alongside multiparametric flow cytometry. What TCRdb holds here is the immuneACCESS table cut down to in-frame rearrangements. Part of the clones is not present; checked against another copy, under half of the missing clones reflect an unresolved V gene, and the others are unexplained. Across this sample there are fewer than 50,000 clones, with 65% to 90% seen only once. The ten largest clones represent approximately 2% of the sample. Summary of the overall study and its limitations: After the lymphocyte count nadir, repertoires from photon-treated patients showed oligoclonal expansion, particularly of CD8+ Temra cells, and this expansion drove the decline in diversity. During treatment, patients who received photon therapy lost naive T cells and TCR diversity and gained effector/memory populations, whereas patients who received proton therapy remained relatively stable. The survival association was assessed only in patients who died, and the authors presented better survival with proton therapy as a possibility rather than a demonstrated result. Across the cohort, an inverse correlation was found between a larger post-nadir drop in TCR diversity and overall survival time among patients who died.

The germline V gene supplies CDR1 SNHLY and CDR2 FYNNEI. Including cysteine and phenylalanine, the CDR3 has 14 amino acids. The sequence is cut down to CDR3 DNA, 42 bases in frame from base 1. Trimming leaves V shorter by 6 bases and J shorter by 7 bases, with the junction holding 8 bases beyond the gene matches. The source of this sequence is a man aged 40-55 years with gastric cancer. The specimen was peripheral blood, collected from a patient treated with photon-based radiotherapy. Recombination linked TRBV2 to TRBJ1-2; 10 bases in between match TRBD1. The CDR3 sequence is CASSGQGDLSGYTF. The nucleotide sequence reads as follows: TGTGCCAGCAGCGGACAGGGGGATTTAAGTGGCTACACCTTC.